This T cell receptor beta chain comes out of a study of blood T cell repertoires in COVID-19. On the study more broadly: The origin of the acute and convalescent COVID-19 samples was the United States, Italy and Spain. In each case, the material was cDNA or gDNA derived from T cells, B-cell-depleted T cells, or PBMCs.

In the original workflow: Amplification with reference gene primers provided the estimates of nucleated cell counts. Some clones are missing from TCRdb's copy, which holds only in-frame ones; the method was immunoSEQ multiplex PCR. The D gene and trimming were derived from the DNA, and the V and J assignments and clone size from that table. The table lists 84,000 or so clones, 80% of them singletons. The V gene's germline CDR1 is LGHDT and CDR2 YNNKEL (reference sequence). This CDR3 contains 13 residues. V lost 4 bases, J lost 1 base, and 7 bases lay in between. The rearrangement joins TRBV3-1 (or the pseudogene TRBV3-2) to TRBJ1-2; tentatively, D is TRBD1 (5 bases). Input material: peripheral blood. The receptor's source is a woman aged 40 to 55 with active or convalescent COVID-19. In DNA form, the CDR3 reads TGTGCCAGCAGCCGACAGAATAACTATGGCTACACCTTC. Protein: CASSRQNNYGYTF.